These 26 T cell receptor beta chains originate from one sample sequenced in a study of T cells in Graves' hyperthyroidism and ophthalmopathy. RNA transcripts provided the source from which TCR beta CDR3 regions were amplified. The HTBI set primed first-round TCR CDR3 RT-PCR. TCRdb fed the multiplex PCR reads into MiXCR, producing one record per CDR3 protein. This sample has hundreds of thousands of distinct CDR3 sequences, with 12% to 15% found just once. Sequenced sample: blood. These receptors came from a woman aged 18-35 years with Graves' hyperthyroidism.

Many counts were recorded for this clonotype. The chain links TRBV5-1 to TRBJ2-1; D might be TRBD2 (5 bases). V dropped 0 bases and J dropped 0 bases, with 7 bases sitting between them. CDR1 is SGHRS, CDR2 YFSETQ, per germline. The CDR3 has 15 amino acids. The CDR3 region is CASSLVATSYNEQFF. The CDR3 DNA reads TGCGCCAGCAGCTTGGTAGCGACCTCCTACAATGAGCAGTTCTTC.

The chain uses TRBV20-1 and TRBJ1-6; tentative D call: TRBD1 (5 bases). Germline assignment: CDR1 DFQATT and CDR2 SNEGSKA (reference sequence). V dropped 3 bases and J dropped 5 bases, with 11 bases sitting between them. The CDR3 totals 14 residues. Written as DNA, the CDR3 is TGCAGTGCTAGGCCTTCGGGGGATAATTCACCCCTCCACTTT. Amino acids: CSARPSGDNSPLHF.

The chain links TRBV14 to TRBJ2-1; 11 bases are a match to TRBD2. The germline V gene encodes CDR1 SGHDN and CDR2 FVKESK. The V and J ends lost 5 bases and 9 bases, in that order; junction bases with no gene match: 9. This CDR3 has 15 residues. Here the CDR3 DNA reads TGTGCCAGCAGCTTCACTAGCGGGAGACGAGGTGAGCAGTTCTTC. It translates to CASSFTSGRRGEQFF.

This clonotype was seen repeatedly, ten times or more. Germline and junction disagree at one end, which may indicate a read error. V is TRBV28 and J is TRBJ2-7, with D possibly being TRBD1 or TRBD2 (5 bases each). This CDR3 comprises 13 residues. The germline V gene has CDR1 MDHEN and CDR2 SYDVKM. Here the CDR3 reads CASSLSGPYEQYF. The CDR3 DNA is TGTGCCAGCAGCTTATCGGGGCCGTACGAGCAGTACTTC.

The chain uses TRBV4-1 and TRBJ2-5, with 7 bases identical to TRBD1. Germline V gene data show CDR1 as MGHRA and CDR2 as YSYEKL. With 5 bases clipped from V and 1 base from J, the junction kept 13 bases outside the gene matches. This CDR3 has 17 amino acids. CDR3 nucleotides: TGCGCCAGCAGCGGCCCGAAGGGGGCCTCCTTCCAAGAGACCCAGTACTTC. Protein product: CASSGPKGASFQETQYF.

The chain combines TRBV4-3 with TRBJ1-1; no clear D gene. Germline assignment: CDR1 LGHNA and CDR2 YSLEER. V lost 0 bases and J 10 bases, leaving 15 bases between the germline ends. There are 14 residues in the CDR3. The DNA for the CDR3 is TGCGCCAGCAGCCAAGATACCCCGGGAGAGAGAGCTTTCTTT. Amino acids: CASSQDTPGERAFF.

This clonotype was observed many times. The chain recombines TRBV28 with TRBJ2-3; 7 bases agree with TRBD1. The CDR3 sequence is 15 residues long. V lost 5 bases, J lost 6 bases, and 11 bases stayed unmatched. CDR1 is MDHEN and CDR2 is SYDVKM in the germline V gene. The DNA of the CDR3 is TGTGCCAGCAGTAGACAGGGCTCGCTTGGGGATACGCAGTATTTT. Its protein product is CASSRQGSLGDTQYF. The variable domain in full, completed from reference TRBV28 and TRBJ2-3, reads DVKVTQSSRYLVKRTGEKVFLECVQDMDHENMFWYRQDPGLGLRLIYFSYDVKMKEKGDIPEGYSVSREKKERFSLILESASTNQTSMYLCASSRQGSLGDTQYFGPGTRLTVL.

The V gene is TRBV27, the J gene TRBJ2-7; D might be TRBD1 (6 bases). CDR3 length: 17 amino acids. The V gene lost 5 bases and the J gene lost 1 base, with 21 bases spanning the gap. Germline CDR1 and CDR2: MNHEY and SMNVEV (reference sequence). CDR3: CASSPKPQTGLSYEQYF. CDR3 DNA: TGTGCCAGCAGTCCGAAACCTCAGACAGGTCTATCCTACGAGCAGTACTTC.

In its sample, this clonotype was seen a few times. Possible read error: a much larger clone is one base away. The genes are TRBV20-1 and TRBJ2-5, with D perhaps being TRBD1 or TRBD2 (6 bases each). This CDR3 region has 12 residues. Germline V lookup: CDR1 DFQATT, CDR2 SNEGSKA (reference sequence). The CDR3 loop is CGASRGEWTQYF. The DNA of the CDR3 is TGCGGTGCTTCTAGGGGGGAGTGGACCCAGTACTTC.

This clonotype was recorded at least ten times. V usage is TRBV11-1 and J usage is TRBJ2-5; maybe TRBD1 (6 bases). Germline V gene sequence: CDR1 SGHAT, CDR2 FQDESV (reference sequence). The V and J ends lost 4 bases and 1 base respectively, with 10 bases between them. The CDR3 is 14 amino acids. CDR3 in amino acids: CASSSDRSQETQYF. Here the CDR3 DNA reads TGTGCCAGCAGCTCAGACAGGAGCCAAGAGACCCAGTACTTC.

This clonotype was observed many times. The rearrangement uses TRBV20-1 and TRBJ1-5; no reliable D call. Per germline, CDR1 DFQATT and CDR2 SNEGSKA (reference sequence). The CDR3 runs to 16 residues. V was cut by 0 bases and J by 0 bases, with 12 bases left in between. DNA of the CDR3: TGCAGTGCTAGAGAACCGGGTGGGGTTAGCAATCAGCCCCAGCATTTT. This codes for CSAREPGGVSNQPQHF.

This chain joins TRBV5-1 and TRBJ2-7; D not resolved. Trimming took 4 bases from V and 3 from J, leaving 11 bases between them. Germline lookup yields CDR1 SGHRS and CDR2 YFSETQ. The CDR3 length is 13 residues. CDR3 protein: CASSSVGDYEQYF. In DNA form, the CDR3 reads TGCGCCAGCAGCAGTGTTGGGGACTACGAGCAGTACTTC.

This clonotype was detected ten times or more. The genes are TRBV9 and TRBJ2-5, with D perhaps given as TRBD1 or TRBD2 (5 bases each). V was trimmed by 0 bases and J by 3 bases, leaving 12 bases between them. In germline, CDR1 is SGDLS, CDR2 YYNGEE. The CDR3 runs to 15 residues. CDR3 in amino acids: CASSVGGIAKETQYF. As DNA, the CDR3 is TGTGCCAGCAGCGTAGGGGGGATAGCGAAAGAGACCCAGTACTTC.

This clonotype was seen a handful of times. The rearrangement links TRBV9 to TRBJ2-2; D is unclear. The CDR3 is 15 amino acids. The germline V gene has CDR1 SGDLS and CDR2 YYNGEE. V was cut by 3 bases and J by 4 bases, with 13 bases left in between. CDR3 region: CASSDTSRATGELFF. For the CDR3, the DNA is TGTGCCAGCAGCGACACGTCCAGAGCCACCGGGGAGCTGTTTTTT.

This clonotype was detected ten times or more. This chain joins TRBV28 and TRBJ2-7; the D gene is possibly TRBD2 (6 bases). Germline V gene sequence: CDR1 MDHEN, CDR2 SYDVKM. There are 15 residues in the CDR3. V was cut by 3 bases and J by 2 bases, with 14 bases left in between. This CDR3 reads CASSFSSGRPYEQYF. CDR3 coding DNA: TGTGCCAGCAGTTTTTCGAGCGGGCGACCCTACGAGCAGTACTTC.

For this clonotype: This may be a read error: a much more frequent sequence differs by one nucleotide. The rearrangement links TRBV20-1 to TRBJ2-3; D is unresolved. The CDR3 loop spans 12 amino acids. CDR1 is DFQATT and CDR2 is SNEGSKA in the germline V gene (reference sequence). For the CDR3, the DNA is TGCGGCTTCCAGCCTAGTCCAGATACGCAGTATTTT. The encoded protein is CGFQPSPDTQYF.

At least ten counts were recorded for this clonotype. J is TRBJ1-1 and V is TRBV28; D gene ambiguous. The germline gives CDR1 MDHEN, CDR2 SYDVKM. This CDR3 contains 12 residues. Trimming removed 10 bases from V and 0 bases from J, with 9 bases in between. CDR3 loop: CAIGTVNTEAFF. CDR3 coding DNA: TGTGCCATCGGAACAGTGAACACTGAAGCTTTCTTT.

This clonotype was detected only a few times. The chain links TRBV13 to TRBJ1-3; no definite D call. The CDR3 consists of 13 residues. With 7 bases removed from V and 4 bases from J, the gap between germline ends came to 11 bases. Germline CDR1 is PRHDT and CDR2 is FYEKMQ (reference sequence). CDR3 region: CASTPNRGNTIYF. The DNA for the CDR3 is TGTGCCAGCACCCCGAACAGAGGAAACACCATATATTTT.

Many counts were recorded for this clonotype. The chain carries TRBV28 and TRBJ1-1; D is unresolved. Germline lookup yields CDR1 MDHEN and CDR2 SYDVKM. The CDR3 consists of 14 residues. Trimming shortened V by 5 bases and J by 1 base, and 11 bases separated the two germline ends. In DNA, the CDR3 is TGTGCCAGCAGTAGGAACACTCCGAACACTGAAGCTTTCTTT. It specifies CASSRNTPNTEAFF.

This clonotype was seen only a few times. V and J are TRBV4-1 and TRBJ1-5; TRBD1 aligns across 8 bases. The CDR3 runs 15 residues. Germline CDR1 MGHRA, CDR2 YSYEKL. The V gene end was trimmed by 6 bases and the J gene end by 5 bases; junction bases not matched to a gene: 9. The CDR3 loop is CASRRGTGGHQPQHF. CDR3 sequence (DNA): TGCGCCAGCAGAAGGGGTACAGGGGGGCATCAGCCCCAGCATTTT.

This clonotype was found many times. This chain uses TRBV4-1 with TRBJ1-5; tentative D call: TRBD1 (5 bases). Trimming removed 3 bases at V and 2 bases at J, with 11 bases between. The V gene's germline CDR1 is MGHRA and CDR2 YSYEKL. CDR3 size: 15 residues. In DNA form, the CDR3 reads TGCGCCAGCAGCCAGGGACCGGGTGGCAATCAGCCCCAGCATTTT. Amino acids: CASSQGPGGNQPQHF.

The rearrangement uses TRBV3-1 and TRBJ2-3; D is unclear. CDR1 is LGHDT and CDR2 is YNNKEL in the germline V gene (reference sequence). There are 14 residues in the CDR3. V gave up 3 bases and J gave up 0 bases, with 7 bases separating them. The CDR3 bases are TGTGCCAGCAGCCAGAAGACTAGCACAGATACGCAGTATTTT. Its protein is CASSQKTSTDTQYF.

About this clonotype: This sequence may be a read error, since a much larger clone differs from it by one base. The CDR3: CGAPRDRLNTEAFF. The CDR3 DNA reads as TGCGGTGCCCCCCGAGACAGGCTGAACACTGAAGCTTTCTTT. The gene calls are TRBV20-1 and TRBJ1-1; TRBD1 is a possible D gene (6 bases). The germline V gene encodes CDR1 DFQATT and CDR2 SNEGSKA (reference sequence). The CDR3 is 14 residues long.

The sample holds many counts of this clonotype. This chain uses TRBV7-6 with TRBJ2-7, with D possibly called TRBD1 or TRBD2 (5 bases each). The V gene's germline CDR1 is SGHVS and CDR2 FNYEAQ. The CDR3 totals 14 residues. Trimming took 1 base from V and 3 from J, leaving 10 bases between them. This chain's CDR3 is CASSLGDGLYEQYF. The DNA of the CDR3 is TGTGCCAGCAGCTTAGGGGACGGGCTCTACGAGCAGTACTTC.

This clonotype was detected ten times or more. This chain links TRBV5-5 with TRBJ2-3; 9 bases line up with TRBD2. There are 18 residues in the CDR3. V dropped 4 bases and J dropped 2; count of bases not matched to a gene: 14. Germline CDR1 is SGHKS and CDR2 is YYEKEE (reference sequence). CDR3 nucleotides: TGTGCCAGCAGCCGGCGCGGTTTAGCGGGAGACTACACAGATACGCAGTATTTT. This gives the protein CASSRRGLAGDYTDTQYF.

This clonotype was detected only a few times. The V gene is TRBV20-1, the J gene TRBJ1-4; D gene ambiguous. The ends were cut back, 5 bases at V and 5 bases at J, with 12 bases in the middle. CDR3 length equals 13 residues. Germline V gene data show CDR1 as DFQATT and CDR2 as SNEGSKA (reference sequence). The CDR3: CSALRRENEKLFF. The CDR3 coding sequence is TGCAGTGCTTTAAGACGGGAGAATGAAAAACTGTTTTTT.